This TCR beta chain was retrieved from a study of T cell repertoires in cytomegalovirus infection. Germline CDR1 SGHTA, CDR2 FQGNSA. The CDR3 extends over 16 amino acids. With 6 bases clipped from V and 4 bases from J, the junction kept 11 bases outside the gene matches. Via MiXCR, TCRdb re-called the reads, giving one row per CDR3 protein. Of over 45,000 distinct CDR3 sequences listed, 20% are singletons. Only a few counts were recorded for this clonotype. Its antigen is not identified. V usage is TRBV7-2 and J usage is TRBJ2-1, with TRBD2 matching over 8 bases. This specimen consisted of CD8+ T cells from cultured PBMCs, obtained from culture after CMV antigen stimulation. The origin of this receptor is a human donor in good health (CMV status not recorded). Some clones in this sample may be carry-over from other donors' samples. CDR3 amino acids: CASRARSSGGYNEQFF. The CDR3 DNA is TGTGCCAGCAGAGCTAGGTCGAGCGGGGGATACAATGAGCAGTTCTTC. Full variable domain (missing parts from reference TRBV7-2 and TRBJ2-1): GAGVSQSPSNKVTEKGKDVELRCDPISGHTALYWYRQSLGQGLEFLIYFQGNSAPDKSGLPSDRFSAERTGGSVSTLTIQRTQQEDSAVYLCASRARSSGGYNEQFFGPGTRLTVL.